The present T cell receptor (beta chain) was sequenced within a study of Graves' ophthalmopathy and Graves' hyperthyroidism. Study-level results: Among expanded thyroid clonotypes above 0.001 frequency, most also occurred in blood.

TCR beta CDR3 amplification used RNA transcripts. HTBI-primed first-round RT-PCR preceded second-round multiplex PCR. One entry per CDR3 protein, called by TCRdb with MiXCR from the multiplex PCR reads. The sample consists of hundreds of thousands of distinct CDR3 sequences, roughly 14% of them appearing once. The CDR3 consists of 15 residues. The germline CDR1 and CDR2 sequences are SGHAT and FQNNGV. V shed 5 bases and J 5 bases; nucleotides not matched to a gene: 8. For this clonotype: Its specificity is unknown.

The sequenced sample consisted of peripheral blood. This sequence was found in a woman between 18 and 29 years old with stable Graves' hyperthyroidism. The rearrangement joins TRBV11-2 to TRBJ2-5; 10 positions match TRBD1. The CDR3 bases are TGTGCCAGCAGCCCAGGGACAGGGGATGGGGAGACCCAGTACTTC. As protein: CASSPGTGDGETQYF.